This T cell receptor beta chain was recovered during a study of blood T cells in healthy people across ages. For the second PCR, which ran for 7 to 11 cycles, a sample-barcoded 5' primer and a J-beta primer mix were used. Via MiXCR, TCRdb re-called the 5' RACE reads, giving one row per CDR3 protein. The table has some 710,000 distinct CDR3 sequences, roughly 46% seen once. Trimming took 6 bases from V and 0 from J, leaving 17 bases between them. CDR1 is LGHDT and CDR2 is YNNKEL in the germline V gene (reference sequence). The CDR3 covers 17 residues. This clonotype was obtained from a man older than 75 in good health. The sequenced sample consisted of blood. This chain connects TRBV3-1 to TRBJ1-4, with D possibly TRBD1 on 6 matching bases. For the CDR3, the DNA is TGTGCCAGCAGACACAGGGCGGGCGGTGCAACTAATGAAAAACTGTTTTTT. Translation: CASRHRAGGATNEKLFF.